A selection of T cell receptor beta chains follows, all from one sample in a study of cytomegalovirus exposure and HLA in healthy donors. Sequencing used immunoSEQ multiplex PCR; TCRdb keeps in-frame clones, though not all of them. The sample records tens of thousands of clones, 85% to 95% being singletons. What was sequenced was PBMCs. These receptors were obtained from a man aged 18 to 35 in good health and CMV-seronegative. CDR3s include the opening cysteine and the closing phenylalanine or tryptophan. The D gene is left open where the match is weak. Not all rows give a size; the values are once, few, many and, for expanded clones, a class.

abundance	j_gene	v_gene	d_gene	CDR3nt	CDR3aa
NA	TRBJ2-5	TRBV11-3	TRBD2	TGTGCCAGCAGCTTAGGGCTAGCGGGAGGTCAAGAGACCCAGTACTTC	CASSLGLAGGQETQYF
NA	TRBJ1-5	TRBV7-9	NA	TGTGCCAGCAGCTTAGAACGAGGGAGCAATCAGCCCCAGCATTTT	CASSLERGSNQPQHF
NA	TRBJ2-5	TRBV29-1	NA	TGCAGCCCCTTTGGAGGGGTTCGAGAGACCCAGTACTTC	CSPFGGVRETQYF
NA	TRBJ1-2	TRBV28	NA	TGTGCCGGAGGACGGGGGGGATATGGCTACACCTTC	CAGGRGGYGYTF
NA	TRBJ2-1	TRBV5-1	TRBD2	TGCGCCAGCAGTCGACTAGCGGGAGGGGGTATCAATGAGCAGTTCTTC	CASSRLAGGGINEQFF
NA	TRBJ1-2	TRBV6-5	TRBD1	TGTGCCAGCAGTCGACAGGGGATCAACTATGGCTACACCTTC	CASSRQGINYGYTF
NA	TRBJ2-4	TRBV30	NA	TGTGCCTGGAGTGTAGGGACTCGGATTCAGTACTTC	CAWSVGTRIQYF
once	TRBJ2-7	TRBV28	NA	TGTGCCAGCAGTTGGTGGGATACCACAAGACAGAGAGTTAGGAGTTTCTCCTACGAGCAGTACTTC	CASSWWDTTRQRVRSFSYEQYF
NA	TRBJ2-1	TRBV19	TRBD2	TGTGCCAGTAGTAAGACTAGCGGGACCTCCTACAATGAGCAGTTCTTC	CASSKTSGTSYNEQFF
NA	TRBJ2-1	TRBV2	TRBD1	TGTGCCAGCACCACCCCGGGGACAGATCCGTTCTTC	CASTTPGTDPFF
NA	TRBJ2-5	TRBV12-5	TRBD2	TGTGCTAGTGGTTTGGCCCTCGGGGACGGGAGGGAGACCCAGTACTTC	CASGLALGDGRETQYF
NA	TRBJ1-2	TRBV5-1	NA	TGCGCCAGCAGCTTGGCCGGCAGGGTGGACTATGGCTACACCTTC	CASSLAGRVDYGYTF
NA	TRBJ2-2	TRBV27	NA	TGTGCCAGCCAACGGAGGGCCCAGAGCACCGGGGAGCTGTTTTTT	CASQRRAQSTGELFF
NA	TRBJ2-1	TRBV11-2	NA	TGTGCCAGCAGCTTTAGGCCGGACTCCTCCTACAATGAGCAGTTCTTC	CASSFRPDSSYNEQFF
NA	TRBJ1-4	TRBV19	TRBD1	TGTGCCAGTAGTCCAGGGACAGCAGCAACTAATGAAAAACTGTTTTTT	CASSPGTAATNEKLFF
once	TRBJ2-7	TRBV4-1	NA	TGCGCCAGCAGCCTCGCTATACGAAACGAGCAGTACTTC	CASSLAIRNEQYF
NA	TRBJ2-7	TRBV7-2	NA	TGTGCCAGCAGTCTCTGGAGTGGAGTCTCCTACGAGCAGTACTTC	CASSLWSGVSYEQYF
NA	TRBJ2-7	TRBV7-9	NA	TGTGCCAGCAGCTCTAATCTCTTCTACGAGCAGTACTTC	CASSSNLFYEQYF
NA	TRBJ2-3	TRBV7-9	NA	TGTGCCAGCAGCTACCTAGACTGGCCTCGGGGAGATACGCAGTATTTT	CASSYLDWPRGDTQYF
NA	TRBJ2-1	TRBV4-1	TRBD2	TGCGCCAGCAGTTTCGGACGGGGGGGAGTCGATGAGCAGTTCTTC	CASSFGRGGVDEQFF
once	TRBJ2-2	TRBV28	TRBD1	TGTGCCAGCAGGGACGGACAGGGGGCGGGGAACACCGGGGAGCTGTTTTTT	CASRDGQGAGNTGELFF
NA	TRBJ1-2	TRBV6-5	NA	TGTGCCAGCAGTCGCACCGGGCAGGGGTACTATGGCTACACCTTC	CASSRTGQGYYGYTF
NA	TRBJ1-5	TRBV19	NA	TGTGCCAGTAACTTTTGGGAGGATCCCCATCAGCCCCAGCATTTT	CASNFWEDPHQPQHF
NA	TRBJ1-5	TRBV7-2	NA	TGTGCCAGCAGCTTAGCTCCCGACATGTTGAGTCCCCAGCATTTT	CASSLAPDMLSPQHF
NA	TRBJ2-2	TRBV7-2	TRBD2	TGTGCCAGCAGCTCCCTAGCGGGCTACACCGGGGAGCTGTTTTTT	CASSSLAGYTGELFF
NA	TRBJ2-2	TRBV5-1	NA	TGCGCCAGCAGCTTGGACAGGGCTCAGGACGGGGAGCTGTTTTTT	CASSLDRAQDGELFF
NA	TRBJ2-5	TRBV27	TRBD1	TGTGCCAGCAGTTTAAGGACAGGGCCCCCCGTAGAGACCCAGTACTTC	CASSLRTGPPVETQYF
NA	TRBJ2-3	TRBV5-6	TRBD2	TGTGCCAGCAGCTTTTTGTGGGGGACTAGCGGGAGCACAGATACGCAGTATTTT	CASSFLWGTSGSTDTQYF
NA	TRBJ1-4	TRBV5-4	NA	TGTGCCAGCAGCTTGGAACAGGGCTCTAATGAAAAACTGTTTTTT	CASSLEQGSNEKLFF
NA	TRBJ1-5	TRBV6-1	NA	TGTGCCAGCAGTGAGGGGCGGTATAGCAATCAGCCCCAGCATTTT	CASSEGRYSNQPQHF
few	TRBJ1-1	TRBV29-1	NA	TGCAGCGGGAACAGGGAGAACACTGAAGCTTTCTTT	CSGNRENTEAFF
NA	TRBJ2-7	TRBV18	NA	TGTGCCAGCTCACCACCGTTCGCCGGGGATAGCTCCTACGAGCAGTACTTC	CASSPPFAGDSSYEQYF
NA	TRBJ2-2	TRBV19	TRBD2	TGTGCCAGCCGGGGAGGGCCGGTAGCCGGGGAGCTGTTTTTT	CASRGGPVAGELFF
NA	TRBJ2-1	TRBV27	TRBD1	TGTGCCAGCAGTTTAAGTGGACAGGGGGGCCGGGAGCAGTTCTTC	CASSLSGQGGREQFF
few	TRBJ2-5	TRBV7-9	NA	TGTGCCAGCAGCTTAGCGGTCGCAGGGGACGAGACCCAGTACTTC	CASSLAVAGDETQYF
NA	TRBJ1-3	TRBV11-1	NA	TGTGCCAGCAGCACCCGGGACACCATATATTTT	CASSTRDTIYF
few	TRBJ1-2	TRBV4-1	NA	TGCGCCAGCAGCCAAGAGAACAGCGGATATAACTATGGCTACACCTTC	CASSQENSGYNYGYTF
NA	TRBJ2-1	TRBV7-6	NA	TGTGCCAGCAGCTTTGTGGAGGGCTGGGAGTTCTTC	CASSFVEGWEFF
NA	TRBJ2-1	TRBV28	TRBD1	TGTGCCAGCAGTTTTGGGACAGGGAGGGGTGAGCAGTTCTTC	CASSFGTGRGEQFF
NA	TRBJ1-4	TRBV30	NA	TGTGCCGCATCACAGGGACGGACTGAAAAACTGTTTTTT	CAASQGRTEKLFF
NA	TRBJ2-7	TRBV19	NA	TGTGCCAGTAGTATAGTGGGCAGCTCCTACGAGCAGTACTTC	CASSIVGSSYEQYF
NA	TRBJ2-1	TRBV11-2	NA	TGTGCCAGCAGCTTTGGGGGGTATATAGCGGATGAGCAGTTCTTC	CASSFGGYIADEQFF
NA	TRBJ2-5	TRBV5-1	TRBD1	TGCGCCAGCAGCTTGGCGGCGGGCAGGGGGCGGGAGACCCAGTACTTC	CASSLAAGRGRETQYF
NA	TRBJ2-1	TRBV27	TRBD2	TGTGCCAGCAGCCCCTTTAGAGTAGCGGGAGTTACCGAGCAGTTCTTC	CASSPFRVAGVTEQFF
NA	TRBJ2-7	TRBV25-1	NA	TGTGCCAGCATGCGGGGTTCCTACGAGCAGTACTTC	CASMRGSYEQYF
NA	TRBJ2-3	TRBV7-9	TRBD2	TGTGCCAGCAGCTTAGCTAGCGGGGTCACAGATACGCAGTATTTT	CASSLASGVTDTQYF
NA	TRBJ2-3	TRBV18	TRBD2	TGTGCCAGCTCACCACCAGGTAGCGGGGGAAGCACAGATACGCAGTATTTT	CASSPPGSGGSTDTQYF
NA	TRBJ2-2	TRBV5-6	TRBD2	TGTGCCAGCAGCTTGGGACTAGCGAGGGCCGGGGAGCTGTTTTTT	CASSLGLARAGELFF